This is a list of T cell receptor beta chains from one sample in a study of blood T cell repertoires in COVID-19. Measured with immunoSEQ multiplex PCR; TCRdb has only the in-frame clones, and not every one. Of nearly 350,000 clones listed, around 91% were seen once; the top ten hold less than 3.5%. The sequenced sample consisted of peripheral blood. The receptors shown here come from a woman younger than 35 who had recovered from COVID-19. The CDR3 runs from the conserved cysteine through the conserved F or W. D genes are given only for firm matches. The listing skips clone size in some rows; elsewhere it reads once, few, many or a size class.

DNA: TGTGCCAGCAGCTTAGGTATCCCCCTAGAGACCCAGTACTTC
CDR3: CASSLGIPLETQYF
V: TRBV7-2
size: NA
J: TRBJ2-5
D: NA

DNA: TGTGCCAGCAGCCCCCTAACAGGGGTGGGCTATGAGCAGTTCTTC
CDR3: CASSPLTGVGYEQFF
V: TRBV13
size: NA
J: TRBJ2-1
D: TRBD1

DNA: TGTGCCAGCAGCTGGAGCGCGGCTAGCAATCAGCCCCAGCATTTT
CDR3: CASSWSAASNQPQHF
V: TRBV7-6
size: NA
J: TRBJ1-5
D: NA

DNA: TGTGCCAGCAGGGGAGGGCTAGTCCCTTACAATGAGCAGTTCTTC
CDR3: CASRGGLVPYNEQFF
V: TRBV6-5
size: NA
J: TRBJ2-1
D: TRBD2

DNA: TGTAGGAGGACCGGGGAGCTGTTTTTT
CDR3: CRRTGELFF
V: TRBV5-3
size: once
J: TRBJ2-2
D: NA

DNA: TGTGCCAGCAGCCAATTTGGGCTAGATACGCAGTATTTT
CDR3: CASSQFGLDTQYF
V: TRBV7-2
size: NA
J: TRBJ2-3
D: NA

DNA: TGCGCCACCAAAGGCCACGCGGGGGGCACCTTGGAGAGGGGCAAAAATGGCTACACCTTC
CDR3: CATKGHAGGTLERGKNGYTF
V: TRBV5-1
size: NA
J: TRBJ1-2
D: NA

DNA: TGTGCCAGCAGTGAATTACAGGGGGCATTGGAGACCCAGTACTTC
CDR3: CASSELQGALETQYF
V: TRBV6-1
size: NA
J: TRBJ2-5
D: TRBD1

DNA: TGCGCCAGCAGCCTGGGAGAGAATTCACCCCTCCACTTT
CDR3: CASSLGENSPLHF
V: TRBV5-1
size: NA
J: TRBJ1-6
D: NA

DNA: TGCGCCAGCAGCCAAGCGACTAGAGATACGCAGTATTTT
CDR3: CASSQATRDTQYF
V: TRBV4-3
size: NA
J: TRBJ2-3
D: NA

DNA: TGTGCCAGTAGACCGGGGCAGGGGGACACTGAAGCTTTCTTT
CDR3: CASRPGQGDTEAFF
V: TRBV19
size: NA
J: TRBJ1-1
D: TRBD1

DNA: TGTGCCACCAGTATAACAGACGGCTATGGCTACACCTTC
CDR3: CATSITDGYGYTF
V: TRBV24-1
size: NA
J: TRBJ1-2
D: NA

DNA: TGCGCCAGCAGCCTTGGGACTAGCGGCCTACTCCACAATGAGCAGTTCTTC
CDR3: CASSLGTSGLLHNEQFF
V: TRBV5-1
size: NA
J: TRBJ2-1
D: TRBD2

DNA: TGTGCCAGCAGCTTTAGCGGGGGGGACACCGGGGAGCTGTTTTTT
CDR3: CASSFSGGDTGELFF
V: TRBV7-2
size: NA
J: TRBJ2-2
D: TRBD2

DNA: TGTGCCACCAGCAGAGATAGACGGGCGGGAGGTGGACGAAATGAGCAGTTCTTC
CDR3: CATSRDRRAGGGRNEQFF
V: TRBV15
size: once
J: TRBJ2-1
D: TRBD2

DNA: TGTGCCAGCACCCTGTTGGGCCGGATGAACACTGAAGCTTTCTTT
CDR3: CASTLLGRMNTEAFF
V: TRBV11-2
size: NA
J: TRBJ1-1
D: NA

DNA: TGTGCCAGCAGTTTCAATACAGGGATCCAAGAAAAACTGTTTTTT
CDR3: CASSFNTGIQEKLFF
V: TRBV27
size: NA
J: TRBJ1-4
D: NA

DNA: TGTGCCACCAGTGATTCCCGACAGGGTTCGACTGAAGCTTTCTTT
CDR3: CATSDSRQGSTEAFF
V: TRBV24-1
size: NA
J: TRBJ1-1
D: TRBD1

DNA: TGTGCCAGCAGCCTCGACAGGGACAATGAGCAGTTCTTC
CDR3: CASSLDRDNEQFF
V: TRBV6-5
size: NA
J: TRBJ2-1
D: TRBD1

DNA: TGTGCCAGCAGCCAAGTTTACGGAGGAGATTCACCCCTCCACTTT
CDR3: CASSQVYGGDSPLHF
V: TRBV3-1/TRBV3-2
size: NA
J: TRBJ1-6
D: NA

DNA: TGTGCCAGCAGTTACGGGGGTAGCGGGTTCTACAATGAGCAGTTCTTC
CDR3: CASSYGGSGFYNEQFF
V: TRBV6-2/TRBV6-3
size: NA
J: TRBJ2-1
D: TRBD2

DNA: TGTGCCAGCAGTGTCTCTCGACTAGCGGGAGCCGGGGAGCTGTTTTTT
CDR3: CASSVSRLAGAGELFF
V: TRBV2
size: NA
J: TRBJ2-2
D: TRBD2

DNA: TGCGCCAGCAGTCGCCCTTTTTCGAGCGGGAGAGATCGGGGGACCCAGTACTTC
CDR3: CASSRPFSSGRDRGTQYF
V: TRBV10-2
size: NA
J: TRBJ2-5
D: TRBD2

DNA: TGTGCCAGCAGCTTAGTTGCGGGGGACATCCAAGAGACCCAGTACTTC
CDR3: CASSLVAGDIQETQYF
V: TRBV7-2
size: once
J: TRBJ2-5
D: NA

DNA: TGTGCCAGCAGCCAGCGGGAGGGGCAAGAGACCCAGTACTTC
CDR3: CASSQREGQETQYF
V: TRBV3-1/TRBV3-2
size: NA
J: TRBJ2-5
D: TRBD2

DNA: TGTGCCAGCAGCTCAAGACAGGGTTCCTACAATGAGCAGTTCTTC
CDR3: CASSSRQGSYNEQFF
V: TRBV11-3
size: NA
J: TRBJ2-1
D: TRBD1

DNA: TGTGCCAGCAGTTTAATCCCCCGCGAGCCCCAGCATTTT
CDR3: CASSLIPREPQHF
V: TRBV12-3/TRBV12-4
size: NA
J: TRBJ1-5
D: NA

DNA: TGTGCCACCAGTTCTGGACCTGGGACTAGCACAGATACGCAGTATTTT
CDR3: CATSSGPGTSTDTQYF
V: TRBV24-1
size: once
J: TRBJ2-3
D: NA

DNA: TGTGCCAGCAGCGTAGGCGGAACAGGGGCCTACAATGAGCAGTTCTTC
CDR3: CASSVGGTGAYNEQFF
V: TRBV9
size: few
J: TRBJ2-1
D: TRBD1

DNA: TGTGCCAGCAGCTTGATTGGGGGACAGAACTATGGCTACACCTTC
CDR3: CASSLIGGQNYGYTF
V: TRBV5-4
size: NA
J: TRBJ1-2
D: TRBD1

DNA: TGTGCCAGCAGCTTAGATGGGTCGCAGGGTTTCGGCTACACCTTC
CDR3: CASSLDGSQGFGYTF
V: TRBV11-3
size: once
J: TRBJ1-2
D: NA

DNA: TGTGCCAGCAGTCAGCAGACAGGGGGCGCGGGCTATGGCTACACCTTC
CDR3: CASSQQTGGAGYGYTF
V: TRBV2
size: NA
J: TRBJ1-2
D: TRBD1

DNA: TGCGCCAGCAGCTTGGGGACCCCAGGGGGGGAGCTGTTTTTT
CDR3: CASSLGTPGGELFF
V: TRBV5-1
size: NA
J: TRBJ2-2
D: NA

DNA: TGTGCCACCAGTGACAACACCGTCCTAGCGGGAGGGCCGATCGGGGAGCTGTTTTTT
CDR3: CATSDNTVLAGGPIGELFF
V: TRBV24-1
size: NA
J: TRBJ2-2
D: TRBD2

DNA: TGTGCCAGCTCACCCCCGGGACAGGTCATGAACACTGAAGCTTTCTTT
CDR3: CASSPPGQVMNTEAFF
V: TRBV18
size: NA
J: TRBJ1-1
D: TRBD1

DNA: TGCAGCGCGATAAATGTGGAGGCTCTCGGGGGCTACACCTTC
CDR3: CSAINVEALGGYTF
V: TRBV29-1
size: NA
J: TRBJ1-2
D: NA